This T cell receptor beta chain is drawn from a study of T cell repertoires in cytomegalovirus infection. For the study at large: Indications of both CMV infection and matching HLA type were provided by public TCR beta signatures.

In regard to this clonotype: What it binds is unknown.

TCRdb reprocessed the reads via MiXCR and lists one record per CDR3 protein. Of around 800,000 distinct CDR3 sequences detected, approximately 29% appear once; the ten largest clones hold over 10%. V was pared by 2 bases and J by 6 bases, with 5 bases between. CDR3 length: 13 residues. Germline V gene data show CDR1 as LGHNT and CDR2 as FRNRAP. The rearrangement links TRBV12-5 to TRBJ1-6; D is ambiguous. This TCR was recovered from a human donor in good health (CMV status not recorded). Some clones in this sample may be carry-over from other donors' samples. The sequenced sample was cultured CD8+ T cells from PBMCs, obtained from culture after CMV antigen stimulation. The CDR3 loop is CASGLSPNSPLHF. CDR3 nucleotide sequence: TGTGCTAGTGGTTTGTCTCCTAATTCACCCCTCCACTTT.